The rows below give T cell receptor beta chains drawn from one sample of a study of shared clonotypes between healthy human individuals. TCRdb's table, derived via immunoSEQ multiplex PCR, lists solely in-frame clones and lacks some. The table shows more than 2,000,000 clones, with approximately 93% occurring only once. Source material: naive CD4+ T cells from PBMCs. The receptors originated from a man younger than 35 in good health. Some clones in this sample may be carry-over from other donors' samples. The CDR3 runs from the conserved cysteine through the conserved F or W. Fields, in order: V gene, clone size, J gene, D gene, CDR3 DNA, CDR3 protein. A D gene is named only where the DNA matches it firmly. Only some rows state a clone size, as once, few, many or a class for expanded clones.

V: TRBV5-1
size: once
J: TRBJ2-1
D: TRBD2
DNA: TGCGCCAGCAGTCGGGAGGGGGACTCCTACAATGAGCAGTTCTTC
CDR3: CASSREGDSYNEQFF

V: TRBV7-2
size: -
J: TRBJ2-7
D: TRBD2
DNA: TGTGCCAGCAGCATGGGACTAGGTTACTACGAGCAGTACTTC
CDR3: CASSMGLGYYEQYF

V: TRBV9
size: -
J: TRBJ2-1
D: -
DNA: TGTGCCAGCAGCCTACCCTACAATGAGCAGTTCTTC
CDR3: CASSLPYNEQFF

V: TRBV15
size: -
J: TRBJ1-4
D: -
DNA: TGTGCCACCAGCAGAGCCCCAATAAGACCTAATGAAAAACTGTTTTTT
CDR3: CATSRAPIRPNEKLFF

V: TRBV28
size: -
J: TRBJ2-2
D: -
DNA: TGTGCCAGCAGCTCGGTGGGAGCGGCGCGAACCGGGGAGCTGTTTTTT
CDR3: CASSSVGAARTGELFF

V: TRBV9
size: -
J: TRBJ2-2
D: -
DNA: TGTGCCAGCAGCGGAACACGAGCCATGAACACCGGGGAGCTGTTTTTT
CDR3: CASSGTRAMNTGELFF

V: TRBV28
size: few
J: TRBJ1-5
D: -
DNA: TGTGCCAGCACTAGGGCGTCTCAGCCCCAGCATTTT
CDR3: CASTRASQPQHF

V: TRBV7-9
size: -
J: TRBJ1-1
D: -
DNA: TGTGCCAGCAGCCCTCGGACGGGGAACACTGAAGCTTTCTTT
CDR3: CASSPRTGNTEAFF

V: TRBV18
size: -
J: TRBJ2-3
D: -
DNA: TGTGCCAGCTCACCCAGAGTGGGCCCCCCGGGGGATACGCAGTATTTT
CDR3: CASSPRVGPPGDTQYF

V: TRBV10-3
size: -
J: TRBJ2-1
D: TRBD2
DNA: TGTGCCATCAGTGGTACCGGGACTAGCGGGAGCGTGAATGAGCAGTTCTTC
CDR3: CAISGTGTSGSVNEQFF

V: TRBV4-2
size: -
J: TRBJ1-2
D: -
DNA: TGTGCCAGCAGCCAAGAGGTTTGGTATGGCTACACCTTC
CDR3: CASSQEVWYGYTF

V: TRBV4-1
size: -
J: TRBJ2-7
D: TRBD1
DNA: TGCGCCAGCAGCCCCAGGGGGCGCTACGAGCAGTACTTC
CDR3: CASSPRGRYEQYF

V: TRBV19
size: -
J: TRBJ2-2
D: -
DNA: TGTGCCAGTAGACCCGGGACGACGAACACCGGGGAGCTGTTTTTT
CDR3: CASRPGTTNTGELFF

V: TRBV7-9
size: -
J: TRBJ2-3
D: TRBD2
DNA: TGTGCCAGCAGCTTCAGCGGGGGCACAGATACGCAGTATTTT
CDR3: CASSFSGGTDTQYF

V: TRBV11-3
size: -
J: TRBJ2-3
D: -
DNA: TGTGCCAGCAGCCTTACCACCGACACAGATACGCAGTATTTT
CDR3: CASSLTTDTDTQYF

V: TRBV28
size: -
J: TRBJ1-3
D: -
DNA: TGTGCCAGCAGGGACCAAGGGACCGATCGAAACACCATATATTTT
CDR3: CASRDQGTDRNTIYF

V: TRBV7-9
size: -
J: TRBJ1-4
D: -
DNA: TGTGCCAGCAGCTTAGTGGGGGGCGAGGATGAAAAACTGTTTTTT
CDR3: CASSLVGGEDEKLFF

V: TRBV30
size: -
J: TRBJ2-1
D: TRBD2
DNA: TGTGCCTGGACTCGGGGTGGGCGGGAGGCATACAATGAGCAGTTCTTC
CDR3: CAWTRGGREAYNEQFF

V: TRBV6-6
size: -
J: TRBJ1-2
D: TRBD1
DNA: TGTGCCAGCAGTAGGGACAGGGGGCTCTCAAATTATGGCTACACCTTC
CDR3: CASSRDRGLSNYGYTF

V: TRBV4-2
size: -
J: TRBJ2-1
D: -
DNA: TGTGCCAGCAGCCAAGGAGCGGTACTAGCAAATGAGCAGTTCTTC
CDR3: CASSQGAVLANEQFF

V: TRBV28
size: -
J: TRBJ1-1
D: -
DNA: TGTGCCAGTAGATCCCAGAACTCGAACACTGAAGCTTTCTTT
CDR3: CASRSQNSNTEAFF

V: TRBV5-1
size: once
J: TRBJ1-5
D: -
DNA: TGCGCCAGCTCAGCGACAGTGGGTCAGCCCCAGCATTTT
CDR3: CASSATVGQPQHF

V: TRBV28
size: -
J: TRBJ1-1
D: TRBD1
DNA: TGTGCCAGCCTGAGCCAGGGGGCAGCTTTCTTT
CDR3: CASLSQGAAFF

V: TRBV7-2
size: -
J: TRBJ2-7
D: -
DNA: TGTGCCAGCAGCGCGTACCGGACAGATTCCTACGAGCAGTACTTC
CDR3: CASSAYRTDSYEQYF

V: TRBV9
size: -
J: TRBJ2-2
D: TRBD1
DNA: TGTGCCAGCAGCAGAACAGGGGCCGGGGAGCTGTTTTTT
CDR3: CASSRTGAGELFF

V: TRBV6-5
size: -
J: TRBJ2-6
D: TRBD1
DNA: TGTGCCAGCAGTTCCGGGACAGGTTCCGGGGCCAACGTCCTGACTTTC
CDR3: CASSSGTGSGANVLTF

V: TRBV25-1
size: -
J: TRBJ1-2
D: -
DNA: TGTGCCAGCAGTGCGAGGACAGTTTCTAACTATGGCTACACCTTC
CDR3: CASSARTVSNYGYTF

V: TRBV28
size: -
J: TRBJ1-4
D: -
DNA: TGTGCCAGCAGCCAGACCCAGGCGAGTGAAAAACTGTTTTTT
CDR3: CASSQTQASEKLFF

V: TRBV6-6
size: -
J: TRBJ2-7
D: -
DNA: TGTGCCAGCAGTTACTCCCCCAGGGGGGGGTACGAGCAGTACTTC
CDR3: CASSYSPRGGYEQYF